The 22 T cell receptor beta chains listed next were all sequenced from one sample in a study of T cell clonotyping in hematopoietic cell transplantation. Only in-frame clones appear in the TCRdb table, and some are missing; sequencing was by immunoSEQ multiplex PCR. The data contain approximately 6,900 clones, approximately 90% of them singletons. The sequences come from PBMCs, collected 100 days after allogeneic stem cell transplant. These receptors were collected from a young adult male patient who had an allogeneic stem cell transplant from a related donor, so the T cells may come from the graft donor. Some clones in this sample may be carry-over from other donors' samples.

The chain joins TRBV4-3 to TRBJ2-1; 10 bases are a match to TRBD2. The CDR3 consists of 16 residues. Germline values: CDR1 LGHNA, CDR2 YSLEER. Trimming at V came to 2 bases and at J to 5 bases, leaving 6 bases not matched to a gene. CDR3 amino acids: CASSQHGLAVNNEQFF. CDR3 DNA: TGCGCCAGCAGCCAACACGGACTAGCGGTAAACAATGAGCAGTTCTTC.

The chain links TRBV13 to TRBJ2-3; D ambiguous. This CDR3 comprises 16 residues. In germline, CDR1 is PRHDT, CDR2 FYEKMQ (reference sequence). Trimming took 4 bases from V and 4 from J, leaving 18 bases between them. This CDR3 reads CASSSLTRLSPDTQYF. In DNA, the CDR3 is TGTGCCAGCAGCTCCCTAACCCGACTCAGCCCAGATACGCAGTATTTT.

A word on this clone: An end of the junction differs from the germline gene, which may be a read error. The gene calls are TRBV5-4 and TRBJ2-2; D not resolved. This CDR3 region has 13 residues. CDR1 and CDR2 from the germline V gene are SGHNT and YYREEE (reference sequence). The CDR3 is CVSSLAWTGELFF. As DNA, the CDR3 is TGTGTCAGCAGCTTGGCGTGGACCGGGGAGCTGTTTTTT.

The chain links TRBV4-3 to TRBJ2-4; D might be TRBD1 (6 bases). V was clipped by 2 bases and J by 8 bases, with 16 bases between them. CDR1 and CDR2 (germline): LGHNA, YSLEER. CDR3 length: 15 residues. CDR3 in amino acids: CASSQTWGPNDIQYF. CDR3 sequence (DNA): TGCGCCAGCAGCCAAACCTGGGGGCCTAACGACATTCAGTACTTC.

This chain connects TRBV27 to TRBJ2-7, with 8 bases lining up with TRBD1. CDR3 length equals 14 residues. V lost 5 bases, J lost 3 bases, and 6 bases stayed unmatched. CDR1 and CDR2 (germline): MNHEY, SMNVEV (reference sequence). The CDR3: CASSLGQGDYEQYV. In nucleotides, the CDR3 is TGTGCCAGCAGTCTCGGACAGGGCGACTACGAGCAGTACGTC.

The CDR3 DNA sequence: TGTGCCAGCAGTTTAATAATGGGGTCAGAGCGTGGCTACACCTTC. Translation: CASSLIMGSERGYTF. This chain uses TRBV27 with TRBJ1-2; D is unclear. The V end lost 2 bases, the J end lost 7 bases, and 17 bases lay between the germline ends. Germline V CDR1 and CDR2: MNHEY, SMNVEV (reference sequence). The CDR3 has 15 residues.

The chain uses TRBV11-3 and TRBJ1-1; D may be TRBD1 (5 bases). V was trimmed by 5 bases and J by 2 bases, leaving 15 bases between them. The CDR3 loop spans 15 amino acids. Germline V gene sequence: CDR1 SGHNT, CDR2 YENEEA. The CDR3 DNA follows: TGTGCCAGCAGCCTGGGGCTGGGATTTAACACTGAAGCTTTCTTT. It codes for CASSLGLGFNTEAFF.

V is TRBV7-9 and J is TRBJ1-1, with a possible D match to TRBD1 (6 bases). With 3 bases removed from V and 4 bases from J, the gap between germline ends came to 9 bases. This CDR3 is built from 13 residues. CDR1 is SEHNR and CDR2 is FQNEAQ in the germline V gene (reference sequence). The CDR3 DNA reads TGTGCCAGCAGCTTGGGGGGCGGCACTGAAGCTTTCTTT. It specifies CASSLGGGTEAFF.

V is TRBV7-2 and J is TRBJ2-1, with 9 bases identical to TRBD2. The V and J ends lost 3 bases and 5 bases, in that order; junction bases with no gene match: 2. The germline V gene encodes CDR1 SGHTA and CDR2 FQGNSA. The CDR3 has 14 residues. In nucleotides, the CDR3 is TGTGCCAGCAGCTTGTCTAGCGGGAACAATGAGCAGTTCTTC. As protein: CASSLSSGNNEQFF.

The gene calls are TRBV9 and TRBJ2-1; D gene unclear. This CDR3 region has 15 residues. Trimming left V 0 bases short and J 2 bases short, with 9 bases between. In germline, CDR1 is SGDLS, CDR2 YYNGEE. The CDR3 loop is CASSVELVTYNEQFF. CDR3 nucleotides: TGTGCCAGCAGCGTAGAGCTAGTGACCTACAATGAGCAGTTCTTC. Full variable domain (missing parts from reference TRBV9 and TRBJ2-1): DSGVTQTPKHLITATGQRVTLRCSPRSGDLSVYWYQQSLDQGLQFLIQYYNGEERAKGNILERFSAQQFPDLHSELNLSSLELGDSALYFCASSVELVTYNEQFFGPGTRLTVL.

This clone has just one count. The J gene is TRBJ1-2, the V gene TRBV30; D is uncertain. Trimming shortened V by 2 bases and J by 6 bases, and 10 bases separated the two germline ends. CDR3 length equals 12 residues. Germline V gene data show CDR1 as GTSNPN and CDR2 as SVGIG (reference sequence). The CDR3 spells CAWSTSLHGYTF. The CDR3 DNA is TGTGCCTGGAGTACATCCCTTCATGGCTACACCTTC.

This clone has just a few counts. J is TRBJ1-2 and V is TRBV6-1; D not resolved. V shed 1 base and J shed 7 bases, with 7 bases lying between them. CDR1 and CDR2 from the germline V gene are MNHNS and SASEGT. The CDR3 consists of 12 residues. In nucleotides, the CDR3 is TGTGCCAGCAGTGAAGGGAGAGGTGGCTACACCTTC. It translates to CASSEGRGGYTF.

This chain connects TRBV19 to TRBJ2-1, with 7 bases aligning to TRBD2. The germline gives CDR1 LNHDA, CDR2 SQIVND (reference sequence). V was pared by 3 bases and J by 2 bases, with 4 bases of the junction left unmatched. The CDR3 runs to 15 residues. As DNA, the CDR3 is TGTGCCAGTAGTATTCCCCTAGCGGCCTACAATGAGCAGTTCTTC. Amino acid sequence: CASSIPLAAYNEQFF.

The chain couples TRBV10-3 to TRBJ2-5; 8 bases line up with TRBD1. There are 15 residues in the CDR3. In germline, CDR1 is ENHRY, CDR2 SYGVKD. Unmatched junction bases numbered 6, after V lost 2 bases and J lost 4 bases. The DNA of the CDR3 is TGTGCCATCAGTGAGGGAGACAGGGGTGGAGAGACCCAGTACTTC. Its translation: CAISEGDRGGETQYF.

The chain carries TRBV7-2 and TRBJ2-7, with no clear D. V was trimmed by 1 base and J by 4 bases, leaving 11 bases between them. Germline V gene data show CDR1 as SGHTA and CDR2 as FQGNSA. The CDR3 sequence is 14 residues long. The CDR3 loop is CASSLVSVGYEQYV. Written as DNA, the CDR3 is TGTGCCAGCAGCTTAGTGTCAGTGGGGTACGAGCAGTACGTC.

The chain couples TRBV10-1 to TRBJ2-7; 9 positions match TRBD2. This CDR3 region has 12 residues. The ends lost 9 bases at V and 4 bases at J; junction bases unmatched: 4. CDR1 is WNHNN and CDR2 is SYGVQD in the germline V gene (reference sequence). In DNA, the CDR3 is TGCGCCAGATTGACTAGCGGTTACGAGCAGTACGTC. Translated: CARLTSGYEQYV.

The rearrangement links TRBV7-2 to TRBJ2-5; 9 positions agree with TRBD2. Per germline, CDR1 SGHTA and CDR2 FQGNSA. V lost 1 base to trimming and J lost 5 bases; unmatched junction nucleotides: 8. The CDR3 is made up of 16 amino acids. In DNA, the CDR3 is TGTGCCAGCAGCTTAGGCGGCGGGAGGGCCGGTGAGACCCAGTACTTC. Translating gives CASSLGGGRAGETQYF.

The V call is TRBV10-3, the J call TRBJ2-2, with 8 bases that match TRBD2. Germline values: CDR1 ENHRY, CDR2 SYGVKD. V was clipped by 8 bases and J by 5 bases; unmatched bases: 4. This CDR3 region has 13 residues. CDR3 nucleotides: TGTGCCATCTCAGAGCGGGAGACCGGGGAGCTGTTTTTT. It codes for CAISERETGELFF.

The CDR3 DNA sequence: TGTGCCAGCACCCCAGGGCGGGAGTCGGCAGATACGCAGTATTTT. Encoded protein: CASTPGRESADTQYF. This chain uses TRBV27 with TRBJ2-3, with 7 nucleotides matching TRBD2. The germline V gene has CDR1 MNHEY and CDR2 SMNVEV (reference sequence). V trimming: 7 bases; J trimming: 4 bases; junction bases outside the gene matches: 11. The length of the CDR3 is 15 residues.

V usage is TRBV19 and J usage is TRBJ1-3; D gene unclear. Germline V gene lookup returns CDR1 LNHDA and CDR2 SQIVND (reference sequence). There are 20 residues in the CDR3. Trimming left V 8 bases short and J 0 bases short, with 29 bases between. CDR3 loop: CASLIRLTRIFANSGNTIYF. The CDR3 region has the DNA TGTGCCAGTTTGATAAGGTTAACGAGGATTTTCGCTAACTCTGGAAACACCATATATTTT.

This clone has a handful of counts. The CDR3 coding sequence is TGCGCCAGCAGCCTTCAAAACGGCAACAGAGATACGCAGTATTTT. This translates into CASSLQNGNRDTQYF. The J gene is TRBJ2-3, the V gene TRBV10-1; D unclear. The CDR3 contains 15 residues. Germline V CDR1 and CDR2: WNHNN, SYGVQD (reference sequence). V was trimmed by 6 bases and J by 5 bases, leaving 18 bases between them.

This clone occurred once. The chain carries TRBV5-1 and TRBJ2-1, with D possibly matching TRBD2 (6 bases). Trimming took off 0 bases at V and 4 bases at J, with 8 bases between the two ends. The CDR3 loop spans 14 amino acids. The germline gives CDR1 SGHRS, CDR2 YFSETQ. The chain's CDR3 is CASSLDGGYNEQFF. CDR3 DNA sequence: TGCGCCAGCAGCTTGGACGGGGGATACAATGAGCAGTTCTTC.